A single sample is the source of the 22 T cell receptor beta chains below, sequenced in a study of cytomegalovirus exposure and HLA in healthy donors. The data were produced by immunoSEQ multiplex PCR, yet TCRdb's version contains in-frame clones alone and is incomplete. The sample yields approximately 120,000 clones, roughly nine tenths seen once. Sequenced material: PBMCs. Receptors were obtained from a woman younger than 35 in good health and CMV-seronegative.

The chain joins TRBV29-1 to TRBJ1-1, with TRBD1 identical over 8 bases. CDR1 and CDR2 from the germline V gene are SQVTM and ANQGSEA. This CDR3 is built from 14 residues. V trimming: 0 bases; J trimming: 2 bases; junction bases outside the gene matches: 2. For the CDR3, the DNA is TGCAGCGTTGAAGAAGGACAGGGTAACACTGAAGCTTTCTTT. Encoded protein: CSVEEGQGNTEAFF.

This chain joins TRBV15 and TRBJ1-2; D is unclear. CDR3 size: 15 residues. In germline, CDR1 is LNHNV, CDR2 YYDKDF (reference sequence). V was shortened by 1 base and J by 3 bases, with 12 bases between the two germline ends. DNA for the CDR3: TGTGCCACCAGCAGAGTCTTTGCCGGGGACTATGGCTACACCTTC. Its translation: CATSRVFAGDYGYTF.

The chain links TRBV4-3 to TRBJ1-2; a weak D match, TRBD1 (5 bases). This CDR3 is built from 15 residues. From germline, CDR1 is LGHNA and CDR2 YSLEER. The V end was cut by 0 bases, the J end by 8 bases, with 16 bases between. CDR3 sequence: CASSQDPRGSGGYTF. The CDR3 DNA reads as TGCGCCAGCAGCCAAGATCCGCGGGGGTCGGGAGGCTACACCTTC.

The chain links TRBV9 to TRBJ1-2; maybe TRBD1 (6 bases). The V gene lost 0 bases and the J gene lost 5 bases, with 17 bases spanning the gap. CDR3 length: 16 residues. CDR1 and CDR2 from the germline V gene are SGDLS and YYNGEE. CDR3: CASSVATGGGLYGYTF. In DNA, the CDR3 is TGTGCCAGCAGCGTAGCTACGGGGGGCGGACTTTATGGCTACACCTTC.

This chain links TRBV2 with TRBJ1-2; D is perhaps TRBD1 (6 bases). V was cut by 1 base and J by 7 bases, with 16 bases left in between. This CDR3 is built from 15 residues. Germline CDR1 reads SNHLY; CDR2 reads FYNNEI. CDR3 sequence (DNA): TGTGCCAGCAGTGAAGACGACAGGCAGTCTGGTGGCTACACCTTC. It specifies CASSEDDRQSGGYTF.

This chain joins TRBV28 and TRBJ2-7; D unresolved. Trimming shortened V by 7 bases and J by 1 base, and 17 bases separated the two germline ends. Germline-derived CDR1 and CDR2 are MDHEN and SYDVKM. The CDR3 has 15 amino acids. The CDR3 nucleotides are TGTGCCAGCACTCCCCGGGTGGGTTCGTCCTACGAGCAGTACTTC. Residues: CASTPRVGSSYEQYF.

The J gene is TRBJ1-5, the V gene TRBV28; possibly TRBD1 for D (5 bases). Germline V lookup: CDR1 MDHEN, CDR2 SYDVKM. CDR3 length: 16 amino acids. Trimming removed 3 bases at V and 2 bases at J, with 14 bases between. The CDR3 DNA reads TGTGCCAGCAGTTTCCCCGCGCAGGGTGGCAATCAGCCCCAGCATTTT. Translation: CASSFPAQGGNQPQHF.

V gene TRBV7-2 combines with J gene TRBJ2-7; 9 bases align to TRBD1. Trimming cost V 3 bases and J 3 bases; bases outside gene matches: 6. Germline lookup yields CDR1 SGHTA and CDR2 FQGNSA. CDR3 length: 15 residues. The CDR3 here is CASSLGTGTNYEQYF. In nucleotides, the CDR3 is TGTGCCAGCAGCTTGGGGACAGGGACCAACTACGAGCAGTACTTC.

The chain couples TRBV5-6 to TRBJ2-1, with TRBD2 matching over 15 bases. Germline V gene lookup returns CDR1 SGHDT and CDR2 YYEEEE. J was trimmed by 6 bases and V by 5 bases; bases with no gene match: 6. This CDR3 has 16 amino acids. CDR3 sequence (DNA): TGTGCCAGCAGGTCGGGACTAGCGGGGGGTTTCAATGAGCAGTTCTTC. The encoded protein is CASRSGLAGGFNEQFF.

The chain recombines TRBV7-9 with TRBJ1-2; D remains ambiguous. V dropped 1 base and J dropped 6 bases, with 15 bases sitting between them. Germline-derived CDR1 and CDR2 are SEHNR and FQNEAQ (reference sequence). The CDR3 covers 15 residues. CDR3 nucleotide sequence: TGTGCCAGCAGCTTAGGGCAGACTGCTTGGAATGGCTACACCTTC. It encodes CASSLGQTAWNGYTF.

The chain employs TRBV30 and TRBJ2-7; TRBD1 matches at 7 bases. V gave up 2 bases and J gave up 6 bases; unmatched junction bases: 7. The CDR3 contains 13 residues. Germline CDR1 is GTSNPN and CDR2 is SVGIG (reference sequence). CDR3 region: CAWSKTTGSEQYF. As DNA, the CDR3 is TGTGCCTGGAGTAAGACGACAGGGAGCGAGCAGTACTTC.

This clone occurred a few times. The chain carries TRBV6-5 and TRBJ1-6; D possibly corresponds to TRBD1 (5 bases). Germline V gene sequence: CDR1 MNHEY, CDR2 SVGAGI. V was clipped by 5 bases and J by 6 bases, with 8 bases between them. The CDR3 runs 13 residues. This CDR3 is CASSNRINSPLHF. CDR3 in DNA: TGTGCCAGCAGTAACAGGATTAATTCACCCCTCCACTTT.

The V gene is TRBV6-5, the J gene TRBJ2-1; no reliable D call. Germline V gives CDR1 MNHEY, CDR2 SVGAGI. The CDR3 has 13 residues. Trimming stripped 0 bases from V and 9 bases from J, with 9 bases between. The CDR3 sequence is CASSYSRLGEQFF. The CDR3 bases are TGTGCCAGCAGTTACTCGAGACTGGGTGAGCAGTTCTTC.

The chain joins TRBV25-1 to TRBJ2-3, with 12 bases that match TRBD2. CDR1 is MGHDK, CDR2 SYGVNS, per germline. The CDR3 length is 15 residues. V trimming: 5 bases; J trimming: 1 base; junction bases outside the gene matches: 1. The DNA of the CDR3 is TGTGCCAGCAGTCGACTAGCGGGGGGCACAGATACGCAGTATTTT. Translated: CASSRLAGGTDTQYF.

The gene calls are TRBV28 and TRBJ1-2; TRBD1 matches 9 bases. CDR3 length equals 15 residues. Germline V lookup: CDR1 MDHEN, CDR2 SYDVKM. With 5 bases clipped from V and 6 bases from J, the junction kept 10 bases outside the gene matches. The CDR3: CASSLLRGQGHGYTF. In DNA form, the CDR3 reads TGTGCCAGCAGTCTACTCCGGGGACAGGGCCATGGCTACACCTTC.

The chain recombines TRBV5-1 with TRBJ1-1; D is uncertain. The CDR3 is 11 amino acids. In germline, CDR1 is SGHRS, CDR2 YFSETQ. V was clipped by 7 bases and J by 6 bases, with 10 bases between them. The CDR3 DNA follows: TGCGCCAGCGGTCGAGGCGCTGAAGCTTTCTTT. Amino acid sequence: CASGRGAEAFF.

This sequence joins TRBV30 and TRBJ1-4; maybe TRBD1 (5 bases). Germline V CDR1 and CDR2: GTSNPN, SVGIG (reference sequence). CDR3 length: 13 residues. Trimming shortened V by 2 bases and J by 5 bases, and 9 bases separated the two germline ends. The CDR3 DNA reads as TGTGCCTGGAGTTCTCAGGGAAATGAAAAACTGTTTTTT. It specifies CAWSSQGNEKLFF.

The V gene is TRBV28, the J gene TRBJ1-6; D not resolved. The V end was cut by 4 bases, the J end by 7 bases, with 17 bases between. There are 16 residues in the CDR3. The V gene's germline CDR1 is MDHEN and CDR2 SYDVKM. The CDR3 region has the DNA TGTGCCAGCAGTTCACTGGGAGGAGGGTCAAATTCACCCCTCCACTTT. Amino acid sequence: CASSSLGGGSNSPLHF.

The genes are TRBV7-9 and TRBJ1-3; D unresolved. The ends were cut back, 2 bases at V and 2 bases at J, with 16 bases in the middle. The CDR3 totals 17 residues. Germline loops: CDR1 SEHNR, CDR2 FQNEAQ (reference sequence). DNA for the CDR3: TGTGCCAGCAGCTTAAGTCTTACGACAAGCCCTGGAAACACCATATATTTT. Translated: CASSLSLTTSPGNTIYF.

The rearrangement joins TRBV6-6 to TRBJ1-4; 7 nucleotides agree with TRBD1. V lost 2 bases and J lost 6; bases outside the gene matches: 9. CDR1 and CDR2 from the germline V gene are MNHNY and SVGAGI (reference sequence). The CDR3 spans 16 residues. The CDR3 DNA reads TGTGCCAGCAGTTACCATAACGACAGGGAGGATGAAAAACTGTTTTTT. As protein: CASSYHNDREDEKLFF.

The rearrangement uses TRBV28 and TRBJ2-3, with TRBD2 matching 8 bases. Germline-derived CDR1 and CDR2 are MDHEN and SYDVKM. The CDR3 consists of 15 residues. V was pared by 2 bases and J by 2 bases, with 3 bases of the junction left unmatched. CDR3 loop: CASSLAGGFTDTQYF. CDR3 sequence (DNA): TGTGCCAGCAGTTTAGCGGGAGGCTTCACAGATACGCAGTATTTT.

This rearrangement joins TRBV10-3 to TRBJ2-7; the D gene is possibly TRBD2 (5 bases). This CDR3 contains 12 residues. V was trimmed by 0 bases and J by 7 bases, leaving 7 bases between them. CDR1 and CDR2 (germline): ENHRY, SYGVKD. The CDR3 DNA follows: TGTGCCATCAGTGAGTCTCCGGGGGAGCAGTACGTC. It is translated as CAISESPGEQYV.